This TCR beta chain was sequenced during a study of shared T cell receptors in the human thymus (dated by TCRdb to the early 2020s). Study-wide context: The study examined how self-reactive, shared T-cell receptor alpha chains are generated in the human thymus.

The library was generated by the immunoSEQ multiplex PCR assay. Sourced from immuneACCESS, this table was stored by TCRdb with only in-frame sequences that have V and J called. A share of the clones is absent; for the studies checked, an unresolved V gene accounts for under half, and the remainder has no known explanation. Present in this sample are about 730,000 clones, 80% to 90% of which were seen just once. Jointly, the top ten make up around 0.0094% of the sample. The CDR3, from cysteine to phenylalanine, totals 14 residues. Only the CDR3 region is kept as DNA, spanning 42 bases read in frame from base 1. Relative to germline, V is 2 bases shorter and J is 5 bases shorter, with 12 bases between their ends. The germline V gene yields SGDLS for CDR1 and YYNGEE for CDR2. In the case of this clone: Its antigen target is currently unknown. Base-call qualities are not available, and no considerably larger clone is one nucleotide away.

These data also featured in a second study, about human thymus T cells. Per that second paper: Donors were immunologically healthy infants undergoing open corrective cardiac surgery for congenital heart defects in Finland. Thymus tissue was collected as surgical resects that were removed during corrective cardiac surgery. V and J gene segment usage appeared biased in both thymic and peripheral blood repertoires. According to the related research, thymic TCR repertoires were highly overlapping among unrelated individuals. TCR alpha and beta repertoires from about 8 infant thymus samples and four related peripheral blood samples were characterized in the study. The infant donors were about 7 to 250 days old, and the cohort included six males and two females. Thymocytes were mechanically released from the tissue and were stored as pellets of about 9.5-31 million cells at -70 degrees C. Genomic DNA was extracted from frozen cell pellets with a QIAsymphony instrument. The immunoSEQ multiplex PCR assay was used to amplify the TCRB and TCRAD loci from a standardized amount of quality-controlled genomic DNA. Amplicons spanned the V(D)J region at a length sufficient to cover the CDR3 and identify V and J genes. The amplicons were sequenced on an Illumina platform via the commercial immunoSEQ service. Corrections for primer bias and sequencing errors followed previously described methods, while TCRAD and TCRB definitions were based on the IMGT database. The repertoires were analysed using immunoSEQ Analyzer 3.0 and VDJTools for basic statistics, V/J segment usage, diversity estimates, rarefaction and pairwise overlap. To estimate diversity, the Chao1, ChaoE, Efron-Thisted, Shannon and inverse Simpson indices were applied, and diversity was also estimated on datasets down-sampled to the smallest sample. Repertoire overlap was determined by strict matching of CDR3 nucleotide sequence, V gene and J gene, and Jaccard-based multidimensional scaling clustering was applied. On average, thymus samples yielded approximately 780,000 unique TCRB clonotypes, whereas blood samples yielded about 80,000.

This clonotype originated in a girl younger than two with a congenital heart defect. Donor details come from another sample of the same person, matched by shared clones. Recombination connected TRBV9 to TRBJ2-3; TRBD2 is a possible D gene, resting on 7 matching bases. The sequenced material came from thymocytes. The CDR3 region: CASSVLGGVDTQYF. The sequenced DNA: TGTGCCAGCAGCGTCTTAGGGGGGGTAGATACGCAGTATTTT.